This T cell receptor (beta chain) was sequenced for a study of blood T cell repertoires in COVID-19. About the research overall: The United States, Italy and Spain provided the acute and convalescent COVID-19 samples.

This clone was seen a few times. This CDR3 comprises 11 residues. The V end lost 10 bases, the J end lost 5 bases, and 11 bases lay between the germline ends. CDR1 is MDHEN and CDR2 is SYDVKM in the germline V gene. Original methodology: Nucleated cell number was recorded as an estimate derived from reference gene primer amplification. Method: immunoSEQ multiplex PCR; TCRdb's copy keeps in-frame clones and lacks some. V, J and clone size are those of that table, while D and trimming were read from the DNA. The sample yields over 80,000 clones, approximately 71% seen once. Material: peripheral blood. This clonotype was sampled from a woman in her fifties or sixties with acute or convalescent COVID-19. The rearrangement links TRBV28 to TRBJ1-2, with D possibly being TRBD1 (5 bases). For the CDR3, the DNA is TGTGCCACCACAGGTTATTATGGCTACACCTTC. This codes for CATTGYYGYTF.